Below, one T cell receptor (beta chain) is given with its context. This entry belongs to a study of blood T cell repertoires in COVID-19. The CDR3 length is 15 residues. CDR1 is SNHLY, CDR2 FYNNEI, per germline. V lost 1 base and J 4 bases, leaving 12 bases between the germline ends. As handled by the study authors: Reference gene primer amplification gave estimated nucleated cell counts. The assay was immunoSEQ multiplex PCR, and TCRdb's table has in-frame clones only and misses some. V and J calls and clone size follow that table, whereas D and trimming were derived from the DNA. Counted here are some 120,000 clones, more than 75% occurring once; the ten biggest clones make up 4.5%.

This rearrangement joins TRBV2 to TRBJ2-3, with no clear D. The receptor's source is a man aged 40-49 years with acute or convalescent COVID-19. Sequenced material: peripheral blood. CDR3 residues: CASSEVGFVADTQYF. CDR3 bases: TGTGCCAGCAGTGAAGTGGGCTTCGTGGCAGATACGCAGTATTTT.